This T cell receptor beta chain was obtained from a study of T cell repertoires in cytomegalovirus infection. Germline V gives CDR1 SGHDN, CDR2 FVKESK. The CDR3 is 16 amino acids. Trimming left V 3 bases short and J 2 bases short, with 15 bases between. One entry per CDR3 protein results from TCRdb running MiXCR on the reads. The sample yields approximately 490,000 distinct CDR3 sequences, around 10% seen once. This TCR was sampled from a human donor in good health (CMV status not recorded). Some clones in this sample may be carry-over from other donors' samples. Source material: PBMCs. The chain has TRBV14 and TRBJ2-3, with D hard to call. DNA of the CDR3: TGTGCCAGCAGCCATCCCGGACCCGTTTTCACAGATACGCAGTATTTT. Its protein is CASSHPGPVFTDTQYF. Combining the CDR3 with reference TRBV14 and TRBJ2-3 gives the whole variable domain EAGVTQFPSHSVIEKGQTVTLRCDPISGHDNLYWYRRVMGKEIKFLLHFVKESKQDESGMPNNRFLAERTGGTYSTLKVQPAELEDSGVYFCASSHPGPVFTDTQYFGPGTRLTVL.